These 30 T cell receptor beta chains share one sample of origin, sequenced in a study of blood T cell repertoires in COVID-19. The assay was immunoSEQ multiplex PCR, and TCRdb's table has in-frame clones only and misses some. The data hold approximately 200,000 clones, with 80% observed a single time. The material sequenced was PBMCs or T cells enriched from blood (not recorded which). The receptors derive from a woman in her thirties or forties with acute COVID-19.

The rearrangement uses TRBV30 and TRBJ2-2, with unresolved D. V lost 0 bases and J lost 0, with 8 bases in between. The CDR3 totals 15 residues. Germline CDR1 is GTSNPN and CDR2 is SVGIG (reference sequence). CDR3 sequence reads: CAWSVGRSNTGELFF. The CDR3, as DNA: TGTGCCTGGAGTGTGGGCAGGTCGAACACCGGGGAGCTGTTTTTT.

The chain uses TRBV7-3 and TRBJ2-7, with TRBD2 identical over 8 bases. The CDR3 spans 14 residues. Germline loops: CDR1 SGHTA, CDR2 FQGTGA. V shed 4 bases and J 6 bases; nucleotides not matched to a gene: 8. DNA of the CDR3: TGTGCCAGCAGCTCCGGGGGGGACGGAGCCGAGCAGTACTTC. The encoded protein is CASSSGGDGAEQYF.

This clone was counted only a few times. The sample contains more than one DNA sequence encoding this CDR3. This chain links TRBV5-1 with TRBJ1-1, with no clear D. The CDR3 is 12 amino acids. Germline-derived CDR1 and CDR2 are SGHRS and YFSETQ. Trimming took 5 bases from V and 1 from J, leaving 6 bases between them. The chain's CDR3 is CASRPGNTEAFF. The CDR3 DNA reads TGCGCCAGCAGGCCGGGGAACACTGAAGCTTTCTTT.

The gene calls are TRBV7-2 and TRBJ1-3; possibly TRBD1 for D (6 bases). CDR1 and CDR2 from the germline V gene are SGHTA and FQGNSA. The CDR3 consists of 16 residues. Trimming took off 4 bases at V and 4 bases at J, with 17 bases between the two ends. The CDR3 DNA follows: TGTGCCAGCAGCTCCTATGCTACAACAGGGGGAAACACCATATATTTT. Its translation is CASSSYATTGGNTIYF.

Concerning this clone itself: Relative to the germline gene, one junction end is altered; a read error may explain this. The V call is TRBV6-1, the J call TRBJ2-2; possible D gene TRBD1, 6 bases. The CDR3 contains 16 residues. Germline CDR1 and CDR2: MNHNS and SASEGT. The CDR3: CASIERRTANTGELFF. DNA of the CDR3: TGTGCCAGCATTGAAAGAAGGACAGCGAACACCGGGGAGCTGTTTTTT.

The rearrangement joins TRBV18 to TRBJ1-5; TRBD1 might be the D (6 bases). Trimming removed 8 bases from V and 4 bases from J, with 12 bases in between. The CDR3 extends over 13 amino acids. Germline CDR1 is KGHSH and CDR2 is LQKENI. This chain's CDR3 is CASARDINQPQHF. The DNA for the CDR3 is TGTGCCAGCGCCCGGGACATTAATCAGCCCCAGCATTTT.

The CDR3 sequence: CASSSRTGGIYGYTF. The CDR3 nucleotides are TGTGCCAGCAGCAGCAGGACAGGGGGCATCTATGGCTACACCTTC. V is TRBV14 and J is TRBJ1-2; 11 bases map to TRBD1. Looked up from germline, CDR1 is SGHDN and CDR2 is FVKESK. The ends lost 5 bases at V and 4 bases at J; junction bases unmatched: 6. This CDR3 has 15 amino acids.

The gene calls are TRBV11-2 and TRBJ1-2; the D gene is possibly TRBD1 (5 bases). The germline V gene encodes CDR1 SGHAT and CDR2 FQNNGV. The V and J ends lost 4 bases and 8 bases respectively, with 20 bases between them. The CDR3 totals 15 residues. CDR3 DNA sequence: TGTGCCAGCAGCTCCACCTCGCGCAGGGTCCGGGGCTACACCTTC. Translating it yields CASSSTSRRVRGYTF.

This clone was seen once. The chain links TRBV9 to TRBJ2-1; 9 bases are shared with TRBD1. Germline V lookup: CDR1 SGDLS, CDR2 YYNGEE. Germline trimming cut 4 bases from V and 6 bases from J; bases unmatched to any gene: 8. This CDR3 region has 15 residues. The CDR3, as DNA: TGTGCCAGCAGCAGATCCGGGACAGGGCCCAATGAGCAGTTCTTC. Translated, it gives CASSRSGTGPNEQFF.

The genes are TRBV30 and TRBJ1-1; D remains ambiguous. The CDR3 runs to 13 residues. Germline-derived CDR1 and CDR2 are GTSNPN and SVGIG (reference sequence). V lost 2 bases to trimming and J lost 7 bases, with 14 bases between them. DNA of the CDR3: TGTGCCTGGAGTACGGGTCCGGCCCTTGAAGCTTTCTTT. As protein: CAWSTGPALEAFF.

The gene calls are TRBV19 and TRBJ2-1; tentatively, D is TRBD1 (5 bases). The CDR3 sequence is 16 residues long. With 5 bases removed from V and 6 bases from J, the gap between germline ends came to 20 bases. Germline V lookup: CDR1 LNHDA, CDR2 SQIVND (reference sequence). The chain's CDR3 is CASSPARTQFGNEQFF. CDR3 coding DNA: TGTGCCAGTAGTCCGGCACGGACACAATTTGGCAATGAGCAGTTCTTC.

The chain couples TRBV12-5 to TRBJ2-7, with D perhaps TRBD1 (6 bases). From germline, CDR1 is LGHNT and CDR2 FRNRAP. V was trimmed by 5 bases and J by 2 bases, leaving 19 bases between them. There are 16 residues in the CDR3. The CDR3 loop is CASGPIPTGAPYEQYF. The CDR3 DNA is TGTGCTAGTGGTCCGATCCCGACAGGAGCTCCCTACGAGCAGTACTTC.

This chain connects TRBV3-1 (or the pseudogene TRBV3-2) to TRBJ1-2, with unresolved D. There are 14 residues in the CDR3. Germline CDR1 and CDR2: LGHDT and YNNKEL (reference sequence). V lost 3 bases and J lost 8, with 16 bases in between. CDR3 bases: TGTGCCAGCAGCCAGTCACGGAGGGTCGGCGGCTACACCTTC. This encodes CASSQSRRVGGYTF.

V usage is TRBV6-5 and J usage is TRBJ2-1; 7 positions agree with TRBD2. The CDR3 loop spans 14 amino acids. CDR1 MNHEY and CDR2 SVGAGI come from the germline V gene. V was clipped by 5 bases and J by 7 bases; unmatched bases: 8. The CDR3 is CASSRTRGKNEQFF. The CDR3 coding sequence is TGTGCCAGCAGTCGGACTAGAGGCAAGAATGAGCAGTTCTTC.

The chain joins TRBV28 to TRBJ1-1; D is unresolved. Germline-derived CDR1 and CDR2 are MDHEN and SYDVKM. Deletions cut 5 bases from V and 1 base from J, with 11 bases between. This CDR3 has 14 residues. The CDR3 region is CASSTLFRNTEAFF. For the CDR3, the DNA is TGTGCCAGCAGTACACTATTTAGGAACACTGAAGCTTTCTTT.

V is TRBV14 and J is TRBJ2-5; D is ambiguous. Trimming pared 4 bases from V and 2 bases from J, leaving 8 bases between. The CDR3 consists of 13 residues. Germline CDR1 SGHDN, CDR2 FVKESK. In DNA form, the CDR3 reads TGTGCCAGCAGCCCCTTGACTCAAGAGACCCAGTACTTC. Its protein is CASSPLTQETQYF.

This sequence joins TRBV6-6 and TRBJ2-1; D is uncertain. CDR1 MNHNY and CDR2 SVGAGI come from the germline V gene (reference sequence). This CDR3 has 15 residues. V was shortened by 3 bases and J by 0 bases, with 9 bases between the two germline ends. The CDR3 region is CASSYKRHSYNEQFF. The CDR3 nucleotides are TGTGCCAGCAGTTATAAGAGGCACTCCTACAATGAGCAGTTCTTC.

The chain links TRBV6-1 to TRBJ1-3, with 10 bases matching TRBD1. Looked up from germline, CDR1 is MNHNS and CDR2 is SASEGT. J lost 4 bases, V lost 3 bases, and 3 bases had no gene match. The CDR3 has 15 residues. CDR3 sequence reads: CASSDGTGVGNTIYF. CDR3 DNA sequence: TGTGCCAGCAGTGATGGGACAGGGGTAGGAAACACCATATATTTT.

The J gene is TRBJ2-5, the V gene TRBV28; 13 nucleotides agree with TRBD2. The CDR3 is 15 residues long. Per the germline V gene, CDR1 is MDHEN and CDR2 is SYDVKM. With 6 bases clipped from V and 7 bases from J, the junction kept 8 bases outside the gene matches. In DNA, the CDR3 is TGTGCCAGCAGCGTACTAGCGGGAGGGCAGGGGACCCAGTACTTC. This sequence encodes CASSVLAGGQGTQYF.

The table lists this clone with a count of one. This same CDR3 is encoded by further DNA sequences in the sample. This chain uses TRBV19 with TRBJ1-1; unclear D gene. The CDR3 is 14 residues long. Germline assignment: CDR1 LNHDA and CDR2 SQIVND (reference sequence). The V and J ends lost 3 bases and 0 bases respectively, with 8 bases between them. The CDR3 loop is CASSMPGMNTEAFF. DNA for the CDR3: TGTGCCAGTAGTATGCCAGGTATGAACACTGAAGCTTTCTTT.

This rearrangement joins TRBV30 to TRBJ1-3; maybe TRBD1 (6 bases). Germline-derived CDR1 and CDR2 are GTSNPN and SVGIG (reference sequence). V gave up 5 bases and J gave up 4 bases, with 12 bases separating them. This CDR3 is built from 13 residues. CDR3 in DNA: TGTGCCTGGTCGGGGGGCGCGGGAAACACCATATATTTT. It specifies CAWSGGAGNTIYF.

The CDR3 DNA reads TGTGCCAGCAGCTTAGGAATCCGGGGAGACACGCAGTATTTT. This codes for CASSLGIRGDTQYF. The rearrangement links TRBV11-2 to TRBJ2-3, with D possibly being TRBD2 (5 bases). The CDR3 is 14 amino acids. V was cut by 1 base and J by 9 bases, with 14 bases left in between. CDR1 is SGHAT, CDR2 FQNNGV, per germline.

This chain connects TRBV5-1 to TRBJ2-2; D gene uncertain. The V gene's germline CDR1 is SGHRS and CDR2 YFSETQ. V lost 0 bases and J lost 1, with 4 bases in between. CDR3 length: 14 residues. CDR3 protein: CASSLVGNTGELFF. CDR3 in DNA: TGCGCCAGCAGCTTGGTCGGGAACACCGGGGAGCTGTTTTTT.

The CDR3 DNA sequence: TGTGCCAGTAGTATAGTTAGGGGAAGCGGGGTGGGTCAGCCCCAGCATTTT. Translating it yields CASSIVRGSGVGQPQHF. The chain joins TRBV19 to TRBJ1-5; D is possibly TRBD1 (5 bases). CDR3 length: 17 residues. V dropped 1 base and J dropped 6 bases, with 19 bases sitting between them. Looked up from germline, CDR1 is LNHDA and CDR2 is SQIVND (reference sequence).

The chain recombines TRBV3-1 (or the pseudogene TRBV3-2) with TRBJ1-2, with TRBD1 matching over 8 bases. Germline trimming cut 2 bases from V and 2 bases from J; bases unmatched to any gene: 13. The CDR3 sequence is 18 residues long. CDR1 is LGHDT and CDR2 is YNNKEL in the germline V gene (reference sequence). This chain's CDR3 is CASSQWGRGRKVNYGYTF. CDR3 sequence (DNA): TGTGCCAGCAGCCAATGGGGCAGGGGGCGCAAGGTGAACTATGGCTACACCTTC.

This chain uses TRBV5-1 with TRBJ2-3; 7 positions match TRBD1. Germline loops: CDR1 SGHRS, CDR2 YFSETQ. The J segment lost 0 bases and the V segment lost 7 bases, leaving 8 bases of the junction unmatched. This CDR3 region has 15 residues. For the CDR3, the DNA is TGCGCCAGCGGGCTACAGGGGCCTAGCACAGATACGCAGTATTTT. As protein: CASGLQGPSTDTQYF.

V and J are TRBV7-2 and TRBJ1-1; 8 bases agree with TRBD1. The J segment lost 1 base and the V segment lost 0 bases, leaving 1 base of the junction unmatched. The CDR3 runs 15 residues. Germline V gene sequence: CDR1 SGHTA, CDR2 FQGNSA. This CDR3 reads CASSLARGPNTEAFF. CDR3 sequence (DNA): TGTGCCAGCAGCTTAGCCAGGGGGCCGAACACTGAAGCTTTCTTT.

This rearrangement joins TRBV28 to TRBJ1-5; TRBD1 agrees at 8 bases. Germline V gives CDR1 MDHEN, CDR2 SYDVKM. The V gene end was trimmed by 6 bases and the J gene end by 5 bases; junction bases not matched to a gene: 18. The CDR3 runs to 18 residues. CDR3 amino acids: CASSSGGTGWLGDQPQHF. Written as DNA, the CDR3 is TGTGCCAGCAGCTCCGGTGGGACAGGATGGCTTGGGGATCAGCCCCAGCATTTT.

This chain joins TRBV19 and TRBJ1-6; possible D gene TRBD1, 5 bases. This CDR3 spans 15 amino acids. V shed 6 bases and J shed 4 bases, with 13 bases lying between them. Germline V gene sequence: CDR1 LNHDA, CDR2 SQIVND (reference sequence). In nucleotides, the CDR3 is TGTGCCAGTAGGACTGGGACTCCATATAATTCACCCCTCCACTTT. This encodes CASRTGTPYNSPLHF.

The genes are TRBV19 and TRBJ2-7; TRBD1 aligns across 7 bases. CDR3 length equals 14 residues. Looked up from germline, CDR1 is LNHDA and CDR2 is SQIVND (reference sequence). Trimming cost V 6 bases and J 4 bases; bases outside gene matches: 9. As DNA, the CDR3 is TGTGCCAGTAGCGCGACAGGGTTCGGGTACGAGCAGTACTTC. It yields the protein CASSATGFGYEQYF.